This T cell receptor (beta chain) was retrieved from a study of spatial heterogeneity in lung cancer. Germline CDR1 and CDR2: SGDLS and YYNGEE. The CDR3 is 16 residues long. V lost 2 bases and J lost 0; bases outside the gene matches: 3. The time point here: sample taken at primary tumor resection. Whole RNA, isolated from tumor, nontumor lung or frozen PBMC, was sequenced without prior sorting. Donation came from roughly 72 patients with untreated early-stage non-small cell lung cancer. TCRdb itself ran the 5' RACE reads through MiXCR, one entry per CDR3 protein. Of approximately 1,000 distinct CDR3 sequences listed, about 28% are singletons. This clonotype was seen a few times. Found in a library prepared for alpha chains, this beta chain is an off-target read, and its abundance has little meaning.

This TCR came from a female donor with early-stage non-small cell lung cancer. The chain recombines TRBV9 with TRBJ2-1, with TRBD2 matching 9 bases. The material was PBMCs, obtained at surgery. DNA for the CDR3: TGTGCCAGCAGCGTTCTAGCGGGATCCTCCTACAATGAGCAGTTCTTC. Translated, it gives CASSVLAGSSYNEQFF.